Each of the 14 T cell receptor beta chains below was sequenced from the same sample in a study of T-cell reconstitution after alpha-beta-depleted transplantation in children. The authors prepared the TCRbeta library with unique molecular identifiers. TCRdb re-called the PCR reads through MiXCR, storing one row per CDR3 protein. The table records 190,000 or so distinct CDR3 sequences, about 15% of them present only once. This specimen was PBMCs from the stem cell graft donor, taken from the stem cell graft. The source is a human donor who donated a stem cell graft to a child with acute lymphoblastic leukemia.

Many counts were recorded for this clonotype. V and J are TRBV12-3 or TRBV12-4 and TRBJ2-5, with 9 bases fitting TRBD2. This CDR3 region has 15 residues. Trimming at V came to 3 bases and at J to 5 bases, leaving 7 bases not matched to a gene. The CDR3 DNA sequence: TGTGCCAGCAGTTTCGGCGGGAGGGCCCGGGAGACCCAGTACTTC. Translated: CASSFGGRARETQYF.

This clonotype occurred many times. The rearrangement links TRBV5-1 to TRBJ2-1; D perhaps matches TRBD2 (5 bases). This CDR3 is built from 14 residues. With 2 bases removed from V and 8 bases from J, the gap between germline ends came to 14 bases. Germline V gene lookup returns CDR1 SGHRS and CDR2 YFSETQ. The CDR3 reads CASSLVTAGDEQFF. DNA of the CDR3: TGCGCCAGCAGCTTAGTTACCGCCGGGGATGAGCAGTTCTTC.

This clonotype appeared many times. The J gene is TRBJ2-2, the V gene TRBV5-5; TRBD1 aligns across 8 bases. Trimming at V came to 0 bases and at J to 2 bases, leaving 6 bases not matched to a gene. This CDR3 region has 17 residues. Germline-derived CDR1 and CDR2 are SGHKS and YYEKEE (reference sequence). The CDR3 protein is CASSLVGTGINTGELFF. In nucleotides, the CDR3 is TGTGCCAGCAGCTTGGTTGGGACAGGAATAAACACCGGGGAGCTGTTTTTT. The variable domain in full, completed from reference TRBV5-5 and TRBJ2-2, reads DAGVTQSPTHLIKTRGQQVTLRCSPISGHKSVSWYQQVLGQGPQFIFQYYEKEERGRGNFPDRFSARQFPNYSSELNVNALLLGDSALYLCASSLVGTGINTGELFFGEGSRLTVL.

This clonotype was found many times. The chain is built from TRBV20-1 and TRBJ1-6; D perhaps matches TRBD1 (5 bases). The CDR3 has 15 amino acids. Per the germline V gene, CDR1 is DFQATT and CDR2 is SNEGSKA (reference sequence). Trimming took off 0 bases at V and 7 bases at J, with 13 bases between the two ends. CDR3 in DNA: TGCAGTGCTAGAGATACCGGGGGGTTCAATTCACCCCTCCACTTT. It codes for CSARDTGGFNSPLHF.

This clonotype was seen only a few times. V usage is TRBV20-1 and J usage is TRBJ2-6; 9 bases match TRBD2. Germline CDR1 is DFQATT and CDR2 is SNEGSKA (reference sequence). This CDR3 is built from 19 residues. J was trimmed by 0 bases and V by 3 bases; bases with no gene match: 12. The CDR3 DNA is TGCAGTGCTAGCCACTCGGGAGGGACTAGCTCCTCTGGGGCCAACGTCCTGACTTTC. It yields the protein CSASHSGGTSSSGANVLTF.

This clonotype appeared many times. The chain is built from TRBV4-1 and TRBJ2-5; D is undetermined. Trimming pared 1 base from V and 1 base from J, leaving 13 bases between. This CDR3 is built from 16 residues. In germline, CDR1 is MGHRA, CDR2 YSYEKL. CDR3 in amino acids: CASSQGNFISQETQYF. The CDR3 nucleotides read TGCGCCAGCAGCCAAGGGAATTTTATAAGCCAAGAGACCCAGTACTTC.

The CDR3 DNA follows: TGTGCCAGCAGCGAGCGCTCCCCCAATGAGCAGTTCTTC. This encodes CASSERSPNEQFF. The chain links TRBV11-3 to TRBJ2-1; D is unclear. V was pared by 5 bases and J by 6 bases, with 11 bases between. CDR1 SGHNT and CDR2 YENEEA come from the germline V gene. CDR3 length: 13 residues.

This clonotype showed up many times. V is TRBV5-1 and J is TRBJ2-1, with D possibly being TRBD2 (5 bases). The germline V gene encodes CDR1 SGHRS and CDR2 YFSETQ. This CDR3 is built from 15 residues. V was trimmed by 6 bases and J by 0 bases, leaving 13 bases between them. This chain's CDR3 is CASTVDYNSYNEQFF. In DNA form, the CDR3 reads TGCGCCAGCACCGTTGACTACAACTCCTACAATGAGCAGTTCTTC.

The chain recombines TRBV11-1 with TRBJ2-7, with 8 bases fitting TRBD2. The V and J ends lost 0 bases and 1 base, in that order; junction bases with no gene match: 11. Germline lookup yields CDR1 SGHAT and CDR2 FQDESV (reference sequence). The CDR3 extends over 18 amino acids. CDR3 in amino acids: CASSLASVLAGDSYEQYF. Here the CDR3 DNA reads TGTGCCAGCAGCTTAGCGTCCGTTCTAGCGGGTGATTCCTACGAGCAGTACTTC. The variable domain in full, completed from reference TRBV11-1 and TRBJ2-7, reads EAEVAQSPRYKITEKSQAVAFWCDPISGHATLYWYRQILGQGPELLVQFQDESVVDDSQLPKDRFSAERLKGVDSTLKIQPAELGDSAMYLCASSLASVLAGDSYEQYFGPGTRLTVT.

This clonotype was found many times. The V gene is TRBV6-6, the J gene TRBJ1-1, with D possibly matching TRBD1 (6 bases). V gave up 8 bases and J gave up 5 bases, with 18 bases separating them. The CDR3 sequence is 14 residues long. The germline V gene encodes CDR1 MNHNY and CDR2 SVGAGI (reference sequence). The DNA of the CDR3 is TGTGCCAGCCTCGCCCGGGGGGCGGTTACTGAAGCTTTCTTT. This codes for CASLARGAVTEAFF.

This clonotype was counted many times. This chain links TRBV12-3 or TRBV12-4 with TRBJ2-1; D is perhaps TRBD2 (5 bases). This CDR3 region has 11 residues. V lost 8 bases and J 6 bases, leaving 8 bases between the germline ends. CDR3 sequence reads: CASLGVNEQFF. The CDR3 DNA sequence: TGTGCCAGCCTGGGAGTCAATGAGCAGTTCTTC.

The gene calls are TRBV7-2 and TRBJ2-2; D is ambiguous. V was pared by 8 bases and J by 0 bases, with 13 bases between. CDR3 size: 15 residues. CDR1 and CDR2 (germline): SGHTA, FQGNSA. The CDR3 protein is CASRAYTSNTGELFF. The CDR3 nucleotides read TGTGCCAGCCGAGCTTATACCTCGAACACCGGGGAGCTGTTTTTT.

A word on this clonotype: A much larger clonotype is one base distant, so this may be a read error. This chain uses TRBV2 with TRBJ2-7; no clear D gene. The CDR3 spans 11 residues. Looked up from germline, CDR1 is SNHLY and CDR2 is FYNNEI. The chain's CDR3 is CASSVPYDQYF. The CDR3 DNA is TGTGCCAGCAGTGTCCCCTACGACCAGTACTTC.

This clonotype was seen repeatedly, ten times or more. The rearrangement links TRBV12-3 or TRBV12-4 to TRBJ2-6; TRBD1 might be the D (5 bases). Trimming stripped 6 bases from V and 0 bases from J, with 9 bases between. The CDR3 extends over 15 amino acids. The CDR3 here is CASSQGVSGANVLTF. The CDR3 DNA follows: TGTGCCAGCAGCCAGGGTGTCTCTGGGGCCAACGTCCTGACTTTC.